Listed below are T cell receptor beta chains from one sample, sequenced in a study of cytomegalovirus exposure and HLA in healthy donors. This table comes from immunoSEQ multiplex PCR, and its TCRdb copy is limited to in-frame clones, with some not included. The ten most abundant clones cover 3% to 4% of a sample with 90,000 to 100,000 clones. The sequencing input was PBMCs. The receptors were sampled from a woman between 25 and 40 years old in good health and CMV-seronegative. Both conserved end residues are part of each CDR3. A D gene is named only where the DNA matches it firmly.

V	J	D	CDR3	DNA
TRBV5-8	TRBJ2-7	-	CASSPRQGLYEQYF	TGTGCCAGCAGCCCACGCCAGGGTTTATACGAGCAGTACTTC
TRBV5-5	TRBJ1-1	-	CASTRGVGTEAFF	TGTGCCAGCACCCGGGGGGTAGGGACTGAAGCTTTCTTT
TRBV7-7	TRBJ2-5	TRBD1	CASSLAASYDAGTGETQYF	TGTGCTAGCAGCTTAGCGGCTTCTTACGACGCCGGGACAGGGGAGACCCAGTACTTC
TRBV6-4	TRBJ1-1	-	CASSDWATGDTEAFF	TGTGCCAGCAGTGACTGGGCCACGGGAGACACTGAAGCTTTCTTT
TRBV7-9	TRBJ2-2	-	CASSQSTARNTGELFF	TGTGCCAGCAGCCAATCAACAGCCCGCAACACCGGGGAGCTGTTTTTT
TRBV6-4	TRBJ2-1	TRBD2	CASSTLAGDYNEQFF	TGTGCCAGCAGCACCCTAGCGGGGGACTACAATGAGCAGTTCTTC
TRBV6-1	TRBJ1-5	TRBD1	CASSRGGYSNQPQHF	TGTGCCAGCAGCCGAGGGGGCTATAGCAATCAGCCCCAGCATTTT
TRBV29-1	TRBJ2-7	-	CSVGKFRALGEQYF	TGCAGCGTTGGTAAGTTCAGGGCCCTCGGCGAGCAGTACTTC
TRBV5-1	TRBJ2-5	-	CASSQGTLQETQYF	TGCGCCAGCAGCCAGGGGACCCTCCAAGAGACCCAGTACTTC
TRBV28	TRBJ2-1	-	CASSLRGGYNEQFF	TGTGCCAGCAGTTTAAGAGGGGGTTACAATGAGCAGTTCTTC
TRBV6-6	TRBJ2-3	TRBD2	CASGPAGVTDTQYF	TGTGCCAGCGGGCCTGCGGGGGTGACAGATACGCAGTATTTT
TRBV23-1	TRBJ2-5	TRBD2	CASQKRGRIKETQYF	TGCGCCAGCCAAAAGCGGGGGAGGATTAAAGAGACCCAGTACTTC
TRBV7-8	TRBJ2-7	TRBD2	CASSFREVANEQYF	TGTGCCAGCAGCTTCCGGGAGGTTGCCAACGAGCAGTACTTC
TRBV7-2	TRBJ2-3	-	CASSSDPVSGLSTDTQYF	TGTGCCAGCAGCTCCGACCCTGTCAGTGGGCTTAGCACAGATACGCAGTATTTT
TRBV7-9	TRBJ1-1	-	CASRSSQGRNTEAFF	TGTGCCAGCAGATCCTCCCAGGGGAGAAACACTGAAGCTTTCTTT
TRBV29-1	TRBJ1-2	TRBD1	CSVDPDRGLSYGYTF	TGCAGCGTTGACCCGGACAGGGGGCTCTCCTATGGCTACACCTTC
TRBV10-3	TRBJ1-5	-	CAISEAQDNQPQHF	TGCGCCATCAGTGAGGCACAGGACAATCAGCCCCAGCATTTT
TRBV28	TRBJ1-2	-	CASKGGIDGYTF	TGTGCCAGCAAAGGCGGGATTGATGGCTACACCTTC
TRBV2	TRBJ2-6	-	CASTVYQGPGANVLTF	TGTGCCAGCACCGTATACCAGGGGCCGGGGGCCAACGTCCTGACTTTC
TRBV25-1	TRBJ2-2	-	CASSEDWDFRSGELFF	TGTGCCAGCAGTGAAGATTGGGACTTCCGTTCCGGGGAGCTGTTTTTT
TRBV5-6	TRBJ1-5	-	CASSARTENQPQHF	TGTGCCAGCAGCGCCAGGACAGAGAATCAGCCCCAGCATTTT
TRBV29-1	TRBJ1-1	TRBD1	CSVDRPGQGRTEAFF	TGCAGCGTTGACCGACCGGGACAGGGAAGAACTGAAGCTTTCTTT
TRBV10-3	TRBJ2-1	-	CAISVETRAGEQFF	TGTGCCATCAGTGTAGAGACACGCGCCGGTGAGCAGTTCTTC
TRBV28	TRBJ2-5	TRBD1	CASSIPRGMKETQYF	TGTGCCAGCAGTATCCCCAGGGGGATGAAGGAGACCCAGTACTTC
TRBV5-4	TRBJ1-5	-	CASSLAPDSNQPQHF	TGTGCCAGCAGCTTGGCGCCAGATAGCAATCAGCCCCAGCATTTT
TRBV4-1	TRBJ1-5	-	CASSQGGLAQPQHF	TGCGCCAGCAGCCAAGGAGGGTTGGCGCAGCCCCAGCATTTT
TRBV7-2	TRBJ1-1	-	CASSFPRSGRNTEAFF	TGTGCCAGCAGCTTTCCCCGCAGTGGGAGGAACACTGAAGCTTTCTTT
TRBV11-2	TRBJ2-3	TRBD2	CASSLEGLAGADTQYF	TGTGCCAGCAGCTTAGAGGGACTAGCGGGGGCAGATACGCAGTATTTT
TRBV2	TRBJ1-1	TRBD1	CASSEADRGRAEAFF	TGTGCCAGCAGTGAAGCAGACAGGGGGCGCGCTGAAGCTTTCTTT
TRBV6-5	TRBJ1-1	-	CASSYSSPGNTEAFF	TGTGCCAGCAGTTACTCGAGCCCCGGGAACACTGAAGCTTTCTTT
TRBV18	TRBJ1-1	-	CASSPRGTPNTEAFF	TGTGCCAGCTCACCACGGGGGACACCGAACACTGAAGCTTTCTTT
TRBV5-6	TRBJ2-1	TRBD2	CASSRTLASSSYNEQFF	TGTGCCAGCAGCAGAACACTAGCGTCGAGCTCCTACAATGAGCAGTTCTTC
TRBV10-3	TRBJ2-1	-	CAISVYSDNEQFF	TGTGCCATCAGTGTATATAGCGACAATGAGCAGTTCTTC
TRBV7-9	TRBJ2-7	-	CASSAQVGRYEQYF	TGTGCCAGCAGCGCCCAAGTGGGCCGCTACGAGCAGTACTTC
TRBV28	TRBJ1-2	TRBD1	CASSFITDETGSNYGYTF	TGTGCCAGCAGCTTTATAACGGATGAGACAGGGTCTAACTATGGCTACACCTTC
TRBV15	TRBJ1-2	-	CATSSDSYGYTF	TGTGCCACCAGCAGTGACAGCTATGGCTACACCTTC
TRBV30	TRBJ1-1	TRBD1	CASGQGDANTEAFF	TGTGCCTCCGGACAGGGGGACGCGAACACTGAAGCTTTCTTT
TRBV30	TRBJ1-1	-	CAWGLQAQNTEAFF	TGTGCCTGGGGTCTCCAGGCCCAGAACACTGAAGCTTTCTTT
TRBV11-2	TRBJ1-2	TRBD1	CASSLDMGTGGKIGYTF	TGTGCCAGCAGCTTAGATATGGGGACAGGGGGGAAGATTGGCTACACCTTC
TRBV7-4	TRBJ2-4	-	CASNLRMGIAKNIQYF	TGTGCCAGCAACCTCCGGATGGGCATAGCCAAAAACATTCAGTACTTC
TRBV29-1	TRBJ1-4	TRBD1	CSVESPGQANEKLFF	TGCAGCGTTGAATCTCCGGGACAGGCAAATGAAAAACTGTTTTTT
TRBV2	TRBJ2-7	TRBD2	CASGSWTSGSRGEQYF	TGTGCCAGCGGGTCATGGACTAGCGGGAGTCGTGGCGAGCAGTACTTC
TRBV5-1	TRBJ1-1	-	CASSLDGSHTEAFF	TGCGCCAGCAGCTTGGATGGCAGTCACACTGAAGCTTTCTTT
TRBV6-5	TRBJ2-5	-	CASSYSGGSGRETQYF	TGTGCCAGCAGTTACTCCGGAGGGTCTGGCCGGGAGACCCAGTACTTC
TRBV15	TRBJ2-1	-	CATSRDVGADSYNEQFF	TGTGCCACCAGCAGAGATGTCGGAGCGGATTCCTACAATGAGCAGTTCTTC
TRBV9	TRBJ2-1	-	CASSVGLGRVPNEQFF	TGTGCCAGCAGCGTAGGGTTGGGGCGCGTCCCCAATGAGCAGTTCTTC
TRBV2	TRBJ2-3	TRBD2	CASRELAGFTDTQYF	TGTGCCAGCAGGGAACTAGCGGGTTTCACAGATACGCAGTATTTT
TRBV19	TRBJ2-1	TRBD1	CASSREGTGGYNEQFF	TGTGCCAGTAGCCGAGAAGGGACAGGGGGCTACAATGAGCAGTTCTTC
TRBV6-4	TRBJ1-2	TRBD1	CASSPGQANYGYTF	TGTGCCAGCAGTCCGGGACAGGCTAACTATGGCTACACCTTC
TRBV7-9	TRBJ2-1	TRBD1	CASSLVALRQGEDEQFF	TGTGCCAGCAGCTTAGTGGCCCTAAGACAGGGTGAGGATGAGCAGTTCTTC
TRBV7-8	TRBJ2-7	-	CASSLAYRDYEQYF	TGTGCCAGCAGCTTAGCGTACCGGGACTACGAGCAGTACTTC
TRBV28	TRBJ1-2	-	CASSLPQGGYGYTF	TGTGCCAGCAGTTTACCCCAGGGCGGCTATGGCTACACCTTC
TRBV14	TRBJ1-1	-	CASSKTVNTEAFF	TGTGCCAGCAGTAAGACAGTGAACACTGAAGCTTTCTTT
TRBV29-1	TRBJ2-1	TRBD2	CSVTGLAGGSYNEQFF	TGCAGCGTAACGGGACTAGCGGGAGGCTCCTACAATGAGCAGTTCTTC